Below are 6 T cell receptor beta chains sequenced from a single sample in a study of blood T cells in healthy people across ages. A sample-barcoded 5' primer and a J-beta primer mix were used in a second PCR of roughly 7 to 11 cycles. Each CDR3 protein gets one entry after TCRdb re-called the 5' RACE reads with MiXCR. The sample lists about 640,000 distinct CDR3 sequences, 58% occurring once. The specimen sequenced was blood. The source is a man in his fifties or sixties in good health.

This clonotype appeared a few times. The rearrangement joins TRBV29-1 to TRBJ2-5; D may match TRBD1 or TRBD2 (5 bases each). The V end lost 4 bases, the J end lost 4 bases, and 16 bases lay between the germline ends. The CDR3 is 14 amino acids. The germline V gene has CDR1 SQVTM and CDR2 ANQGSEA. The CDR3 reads CSVASSGRGETQYF. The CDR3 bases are TGCAGCGTTGCCTCTTCGGGGCGCGGAGAGACCCAGTACTTC.

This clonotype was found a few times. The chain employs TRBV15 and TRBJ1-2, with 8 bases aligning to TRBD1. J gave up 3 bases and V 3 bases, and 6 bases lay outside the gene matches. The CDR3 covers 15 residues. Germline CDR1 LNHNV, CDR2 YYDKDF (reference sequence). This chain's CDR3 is CATSRDRARDYGYTF. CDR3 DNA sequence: TGTGCCACCAGCAGGGACAGGGCCCGGGACTATGGCTACACCTTC.

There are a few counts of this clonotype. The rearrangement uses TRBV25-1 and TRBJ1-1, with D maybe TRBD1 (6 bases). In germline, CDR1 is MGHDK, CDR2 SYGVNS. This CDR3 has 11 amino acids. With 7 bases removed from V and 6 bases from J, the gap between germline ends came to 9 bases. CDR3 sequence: CASMRGPEAFF. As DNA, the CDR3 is TGTGCCAGCATGCGGGGGCCTGAAGCTTTCTTT.

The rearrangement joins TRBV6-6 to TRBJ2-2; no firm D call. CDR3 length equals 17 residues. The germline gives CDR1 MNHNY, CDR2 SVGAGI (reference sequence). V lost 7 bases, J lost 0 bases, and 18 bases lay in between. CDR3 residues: CASTLSQATSNTGELFF. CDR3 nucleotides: TGTGCCAGCACCCTTTCCCAGGCAACTTCGAACACCGGGGAGCTGTTTTTT.

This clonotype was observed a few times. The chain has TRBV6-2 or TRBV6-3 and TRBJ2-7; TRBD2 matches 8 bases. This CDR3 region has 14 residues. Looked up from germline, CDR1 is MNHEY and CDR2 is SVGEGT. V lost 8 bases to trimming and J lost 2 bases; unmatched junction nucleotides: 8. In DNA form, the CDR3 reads TGTGCCAGCGTGAGGGCGGGGGGCCCCTACGAGCAGTACTTC. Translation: CASVRAGGPYEQYF.

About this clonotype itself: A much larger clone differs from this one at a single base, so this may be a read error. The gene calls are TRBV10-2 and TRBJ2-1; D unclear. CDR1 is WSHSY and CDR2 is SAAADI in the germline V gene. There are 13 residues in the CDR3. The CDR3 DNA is TGCGACAGCAGTGAGATCCCTTACAATGAGCAGTTCTTC. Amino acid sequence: CDSSEIPYNEQFF.